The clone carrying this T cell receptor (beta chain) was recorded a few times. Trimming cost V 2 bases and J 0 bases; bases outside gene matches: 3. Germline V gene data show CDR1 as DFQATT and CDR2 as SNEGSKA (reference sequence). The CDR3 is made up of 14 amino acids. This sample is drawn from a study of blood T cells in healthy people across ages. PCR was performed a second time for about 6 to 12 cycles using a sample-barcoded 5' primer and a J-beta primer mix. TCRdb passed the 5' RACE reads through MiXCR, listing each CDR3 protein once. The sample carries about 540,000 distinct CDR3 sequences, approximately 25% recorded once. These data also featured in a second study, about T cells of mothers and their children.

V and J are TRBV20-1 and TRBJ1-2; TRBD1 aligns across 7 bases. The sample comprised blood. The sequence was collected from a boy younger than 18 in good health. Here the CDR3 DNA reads TGCAGTGCTAGACAGGACAGGCCTAACTATGGCTACACCTTC. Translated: CSARQDRPNYGYTF.